Following are 16 T cell receptor beta chains from one sample sequenced in a study of CD8 T cells in ankylosing spondylitis. MiXCR, run by TCRdb on the 5' RACE reads, gives a single entry per CDR3 protein. The sample records roughly 90,000 distinct CDR3 sequences, about 8% being singletons. Sequences were obtained from blood, either unsorted or a sorted T cell fraction (not recorded which). The source of these receptors is a male donor with ankylosing spondylitis or in good health (not recorded which).

For this clonotype: It may be a read error: a sequence one base away is much more abundant. V and J are TRBV5-1 and TRBJ2-5; no clear D. The V end lost 2 bases, the J end lost 5 bases, and 10 bases lay between the germline ends. CDR1 and CDR2 (germline): SGHRS, YFSETQ. This CDR3 contains 13 residues. CDR3 sequence (DNA): TGCGCCAGCAGCTTCAGGATTGGGGAGACCCAGTACTTC. It translates to CASSFRIGETQYF.

This clonotype was seen repeatedly, ten times or more. The V and J genes are TRBV3-1 and TRBJ2-1; TRBD1 matches 8 bases. J was trimmed by 2 bases and V by 3 bases; bases with no gene match: 6. Germline CDR1 is LGHDT and CDR2 is YNNKEL (reference sequence). The CDR3 totals 16 residues. CDR3: CASSHAPGQAYNEQFF. The DNA for the CDR3 is TGTGCCAGCAGCCACGCCCCGGGACAGGCCTACAATGAGCAGTTCTTC.

This clonotype was seen repeatedly, ten times or more. V and J are TRBV7-9 and TRBJ2-5; D gene uncertain. Germline CDR1 reads SEHNR; CDR2 reads FQNEAQ (reference sequence). The ends were cut back, 3 bases at V and 0 bases at J, with 2 bases in the middle. This CDR3 spans 12 amino acids. The CDR3 sequence is CASSLYQETQYF. The CDR3 bases are TGTGCCAGCAGCTTGTACCAAGAGACCCAGTACTTC.

This clonotype was found many times. The V call is TRBV7-9, the J call TRBJ1-1, with a tentative D call TRBD1 (6 bases). The CDR3 has 15 residues. Per germline, CDR1 SEHNR and CDR2 FQNEAQ (reference sequence). V was clipped by 5 bases and J by 6 bases, with 19 bases between them. CDR3 protein: CASSPTLGAHSEAFF. In DNA, the CDR3 is TGTGCCAGCAGCCCTACGTTGGGGGCGCATTCTGAAGCTTTCTTT.

This clonotype was seen many times. The V call is TRBV11-2, the J call TRBJ2-7; D call uncertain. This CDR3 contains 14 residues. Germline V gives CDR1 SGHAT, CDR2 FQNNGV. V was cut by 2 bases and J by 3 bases, with 11 bases left in between. The CDR3 nucleotides are TGTGCCAGCAGCTTAAAGATAGGCAACTACGAGCAGTACTTC. Its translation: CASSLKIGNYEQYF.

This clonotype came up many times. This sequence joins TRBV5-1 and TRBJ1-1, with 8 bases fitting TRBD1. Germline V lookup: CDR1 SGHRS, CDR2 YFSETQ. Trimming cost V 4 bases and J 0 bases; bases outside gene matches: 8. The CDR3 contains 16 residues. This CDR3 reads CASSSTRTGLNTEAFF. CDR3 coding DNA: TGCGCCAGCAGCAGCACCAGGACAGGGTTGAACACTGAAGCTTTCTTT.

This clonotype was counted at least ten times. The chain recombines TRBV7-2 with TRBJ2-3; D might be TRBD1 or TRBD2, each matching 5 bases. The CDR3 spans 14 residues. The V and J ends lost 1 base and 8 bases respectively, with 13 bases between them. Germline CDR1 SGHTA, CDR2 FQGNSA. CDR3 nucleotide sequence: TGTGCCAGCAGCTTAGGGGGGTACGTTGGTACGCAGTATTTT. It codes for CASSLGGYVGTQYF.

This clonotype was observed a handful of times. The chain combines TRBV12-3 or TRBV12-4 with TRBJ1-6; maybe TRBD1 (5 bases). CDR3 length: 15 residues. Trimming removed 5 bases at V and 5 bases at J, with 13 bases between. CDR3 in amino acids: CASSISRVHNSPLHF. CDR3 nucleotides: TGTGCCAGCAGTATAAGCAGGGTGCATAATTCACCCCTCCACTTT.

This clonotype appeared many times. J is TRBJ2-4 and V is TRBV4-3, with D maybe TRBD2 (6 bases). V lost 0 bases to trimming and J lost 8 bases, with 14 bases between them. Germline-derived CDR1 and CDR2 are LGHNA and YSLEER. The CDR3 covers 15 residues. The CDR3 reads CASSQEKRGLDIQYF. The CDR3 DNA is TGCGCCAGCAGCCAAGAGAAACGGGGGTTGGACATTCAGTACTTC.

This rearrangement joins TRBV3-1 to TRBJ1-2; D gene ambiguous. The CDR3 loop spans 13 amino acids. Germline CDR1 is LGHDT and CDR2 is YNNKEL (reference sequence). Trimming stripped 0 bases from V and 10 bases from J, with 12 bases between. This CDR3 is CASSQETYMDYTF. CDR3 DNA: TGTGCCAGCAGCCAAGAAACTTACATGGACTACACCTTC. Filled out from reference TRBV3-1 and TRBJ1-2, the complete variable domain reads DTAVSQTPKYLVTQMGNDKSIKCEQNLGHDTMYWYKQDSKKFLKIMFSYNNKELIINETVPNRFSPKSPDKAHLNLHINSLELGDSAVYFCASSQETYMDYTFGSGTRLTVV.

This clonotype has at least ten counts. The chain recombines TRBV12-3 or TRBV12-4 with TRBJ2-1; 9 nucleotides line up with TRBD2. The CDR3 contains 15 residues. V lost 4 bases to trimming and J lost 6 bases; unmatched junction nucleotides: 7. CDR3 sequence (DNA): TGTGCCAGCAGTTATAGCGGGAGTTCTCTCAATGAGCAGTTCTTC. This translates into CASSYSGSSLNEQFF.

This clonotype showed up many times. V usage is TRBV12-3 or TRBV12-4 and J usage is TRBJ2-7; 10 bases align to TRBD1. V lost 4 bases, J lost 4 bases, and 7 bases stayed unmatched. The CDR3 totals 15 residues. CDR3 nucleotide sequence: TGTGCCAGCAGTTCCCTCCGGGACAGGGGTTACGAGCAGTACTTC. Its translation is CASSSLRDRGYEQYF.

This clonotype appeared many times. This sequence joins TRBV4-1 and TRBJ1-4, with unresolved D. CDR3 length: 16 amino acids. In germline, CDR1 is MGHRA, CDR2 YSYEKL. Between the trimmed V and J ends, which lost 5 bases and 0 bases, there was a span of 13 bases. CDR3 amino acids: CASSSPGRATNEKLFF. CDR3 in DNA: TGCGCCAGCAGCTCCCCGGGCAGAGCAACTAATGAAAAACTGTTTTTT.

In this sample, this clonotype turned up many times. This chain links TRBV12-3 or TRBV12-4 with TRBJ1-6; D is unclear. The CDR3 loop spans 18 amino acids. V was pared by 6 bases and J by 0 bases, with 18 bases between. DNA of the CDR3: TGTGCCAGCAGCAGCCGGAACATCCTGAGCTCCTATAATTCACCCCTCCACTTT. Translation gives CASSSRNILSSYNSPLHF.

This clonotype was found many times. The CDR3 here is CSAHSGGTGYGYTF. The CDR3 DNA reads as TGCAGTGCGCACTCAGGGGGTACGGGATATGGCTACACCTTC. This sequence joins TRBV20-1 and TRBJ1-2; 7 bases match TRBD1. Germline lookup yields CDR1 DFQATT and CDR2 SNEGSKA (reference sequence). The CDR3 extends over 14 amino acids. Unmatched junction bases numbered 12, after V lost 6 bases and J lost 5 bases.

This clonotype was found many times. The chain joins TRBV19 to TRBJ2-7, with TRBD1 as a possible D gene (5 bases). V dropped 5 bases and J dropped 5 bases, with 19 bases sitting between them. Germline V lookup: CDR1 LNHDA, CDR2 SQIVND (reference sequence). This CDR3 has 15 residues. Here the CDR3 reads CASSPGRAGRHEQYF. As DNA, the CDR3 is TGTGCCAGTAGTCCTGGCCGGGCAGGGCGCCACGAGCAGTACTTC.